A single sample is the source of the 20 T cell receptor beta chains below, sequenced in a study of shared clonotypes between healthy human individuals. CD45RO-negative, CCR7-positively selected cells formed the naive CD8 fraction, excluding terminally differentiated effector memory CD45RA+ cells. TCRdb's table, derived via immunoSEQ multiplex PCR, lists solely in-frame clones and lacks some. The table records about 2,200,000 clones, about 92% of them present only once. Sequencing used naive CD8+ T cells from PBMCs. These receptors all stem from a man between 18 and 29 years old in good health. Some clones in this sample may be carry-over from other donors' samples.

The chain carries TRBV6-6 and TRBJ2-1; D is possibly TRBD2 (6 bases). The V end lost 3 bases, the J end lost 3 bases, and 9 bases lay between the germline ends. Germline CDR1 reads MNHNY; CDR2 reads SVGAGI (reference sequence). The CDR3 has 14 residues. The CDR3 is CASSYPGSYNEQFF. CDR3 DNA sequence: TGTGCCAGCAGTTATCCCGGGAGCTACAATGAGCAGTTCTTC.

The chain couples TRBV10-1 to TRBJ2-2, with D tentatively TRBD1 (5 bases). The CDR3 is made up of 17 amino acids. The germline V gene encodes CDR1 WNHNN and CDR2 SYGVQD (reference sequence). V shed 0 bases and J shed 1 base, with 12 bases lying between them. CDR3 residues: CASSESLQDRNTGELFF. The CDR3 DNA sequence: TGCGCCAGCAGTGAGTCGCTACAGGACCGGAACACCGGGGAGCTGTTTTTT.

This chain joins TRBV6-5 and TRBJ2-2; 9 nucleotides agree with TRBD1. The germline V gene encodes CDR1 MNHEY and CDR2 SVGAGI. After removal of 4 bases from V and 5 bases from J, the junction contained 5 bases not matched to a gene. The CDR3 loop spans 15 amino acids. Here the CDR3 reads CASSFGQGRTGELFF. DNA for the CDR3: TGTGCCAGCAGTTTCGGACAGGGGAGGACCGGGGAGCTGTTTTTT.

The J gene is TRBJ2-2, the V gene TRBV6-1; a weak D match, TRBD1 (5 bases). CDR3 size: 16 residues. V lost 4 bases to trimming and J lost 0 bases, with 12 bases between them. Germline V CDR1 and CDR2: MNHNS, SASEGT. This chain's CDR3 is CASSVPDNTNTGELFF. The CDR3 DNA reads as TGTGCCAGCAGTGTCCCGGACAATACGAACACCGGGGAGCTGTTTTTT.

This chain links TRBV29-1 with TRBJ2-5, with 8 bases matching TRBD1. The length of the CDR3 is 13 residues. V shed 4 bases, J shed 2 bases, and the junction held 3 bases outside the gene matches. Germline V gene lookup returns CDR1 SQVTM and CDR2 ANQGSEA. The CDR3 DNA follows: TGCAGCGTTGGGACAGGGCTACAAGAGACCCAGTACTTC. Its protein product is CSVGTGLQETQYF.

V is TRBV9 and J is TRBJ2-7; 10 nucleotides line up with TRBD1. Germline V lookup: CDR1 SGDLS, CDR2 YYNGEE. V lost 3 bases to trimming and J lost 5 bases; unmatched junction nucleotides: 8. This CDR3 is built from 15 residues. The CDR3 bases are TGTGCCAGCAGCGAGGGGACAGGGGTAAGAGACGAGCAGTACTTC. The encoded protein is CASSEGTGVRDEQYF.

This rearrangement joins TRBV29-1 to TRBJ2-3; 16 bases align to TRBD2. With 0 bases clipped from V and 4 bases from J, the junction kept 10 bases outside the gene matches. This CDR3 is built from 19 residues. Germline V lookup: CDR1 SQVTM, CDR2 ANQGSEA. The CDR3 bases are TGCAGCGTTGAAGACGGGGGACTAGCGGGAGGGCCTCTCTCAGATACGCAGTATTTT. Translating gives CSVEDGGLAGGPLSDTQYF.

This sequence joins TRBV7-9 and TRBJ2-7, with 12 bases lining up with TRBD2. The CDR3 covers 16 residues. Germline V lookup: CDR1 SEHNR, CDR2 FQNEAQ (reference sequence). V was pared by 8 bases and J by 1 base, with 9 bases of the junction left unmatched. The CDR3 nucleotides read TGTGCCAGCTTAAAACCCCTAGCGGGAGGGTCCTACGAGCAGTACTTC. It translates to CASLKPLAGGSYEQYF.

This chain links TRBV5-1 with TRBJ2-7, with TRBD2 matching over 8 bases. CDR3 length equals 16 residues. The germline V gene encodes CDR1 SGHRS and CDR2 YFSETQ. With 0 bases clipped from V and 4 bases from J, the junction kept 9 bases outside the gene matches. The CDR3 nucleotides read TGCGCCAGCAGCTTGGTAACAGCGGGAGAGAGGTACGAGCAGTACTTC. Encoded protein: CASSLVTAGERYEQYF.

This rearrangement joins TRBV5-6 to TRBJ2-7, with D possibly being TRBD2 (5 bases). The CDR3 has 16 amino acids. Trimming took off 0 bases at V and 2 bases at J, with 15 bases between the two ends. Germline CDR1 SGHDT, CDR2 YYEEEE. DNA for the CDR3: TGTGCCAGCAGCTTGGAATCTCCCGCGGGCCCCTACGAGCAGTACTTC. It encodes CASSLESPAGPYEQYF.

The J gene is TRBJ2-7, the V gene TRBV5-1, with TRBD2 matching 10 bases. This CDR3 is built from 16 residues. Germline V gives CDR1 SGHRS, CDR2 YFSETQ. V was pared by 0 bases and J by 5 bases, with 8 bases of the junction left unmatched. CDR3 protein: CASSLAQLAGTHEQYF. The CDR3 region has the DNA TGCGCCAGCAGCTTGGCCCAACTAGCGGGAACACACGAGCAGTACTTC.

This clone was seen only once. The V and J genes are TRBV15 and TRBJ2-2; TRBD2 agrees at 11 bases. The CDR3 runs to 21 residues. The ends lost 1 base at V and 3 bases at J; junction bases unmatched: 16. Germline CDR1 and CDR2: LNHNV and YYDKDF (reference sequence). The CDR3 sequence: CATSRVFRDILAGGDTGELFF. The CDR3 DNA is TGTGCCACCAGCAGAGTGTTCCGGGACATTCTAGCGGGAGGCGACACCGGGGAGCTGTTTTTT.

This chain uses TRBV14 with TRBJ2-5; 11 bases map to TRBD2. This CDR3 contains 15 residues. Germline trimming cut 4 bases from V and 3 bases from J; bases unmatched to any gene: 4. CDR1 and CDR2 from the germline V gene are SGHDN and FVKESK. Here the CDR3 DNA reads TGTGCCAGCAGCCCTCGACTAGCGGGAAAAGAGACCCAGTACTTC. Translation: CASSPRLAGKETQYF. The full variable domain, rest sourced from reference TRBV14 and TRBJ2-5, is EAGVTQFPSHSVIEKGQTVTLRCDPISGHDNLYWYRRVMGKEIKFLLHFVKESKQDESGMPNNRFLAERTGGTYSTLKVQPAELEDSGVYFCASSPRLAGKETQYFGPGTRLLVL.

For this clone: Other DNA sequences within the sample encode an identical CDR3. This chain joins TRBV6-5 and TRBJ2-2; D remains ambiguous. Germline CDR1 and CDR2: MNHEY and SVGAGI. The CDR3 runs to 14 residues. V was trimmed by 0 bases and J by 4 bases, leaving 6 bases between them. The DNA of the CDR3 is TGTGCCAGCAGTTACTCCGACCGCACCGGGGAGCTGTTTTTT. Amino acid sequence: CASSYSDRTGELFF.

The chain employs TRBV7-2 and TRBJ1-1; 12 nucleotides agree with TRBD1. Germline lookup yields CDR1 SGHTA and CDR2 FQGNSA. This CDR3 region has 18 residues. Trimming at V came to 1 base and at J to 4 bases, leaving 10 bases not matched to a gene. DNA for the CDR3: TGTGCCAGCAGCTTAGGCCCGGGACAGGGGGCGACTGGCACTGAAGCTTTCTTT. Amino acid sequence: CASSLGPGQGATGTEAFF.

This chain links TRBV5-1 with TRBJ2-7; maybe TRBD1 (6 bases). The length of the CDR3 is 16 residues. Between the trimmed V and J ends, which lost 4 bases and 0 bases, there was a span of 17 bases. Germline-derived CDR1 and CDR2 are SGHRS and YFSETQ. The CDR3 DNA reads as TGCGCCAGCAGCCCCGGGACACACGCTCCCTCCTACGAGCAGTACTTC. Its protein product is CASSPGTHAPSYEQYF.

V usage is TRBV27 and J usage is TRBJ2-1, with a tentative D call TRBD2 (5 bases). Germline lookup yields CDR1 MNHEY and CDR2 SMNVEV (reference sequence). V dropped 8 bases and J dropped 10 bases, with 12 bases sitting between them. The CDR3 sequence is 11 residues long. The CDR3 here is CASEGSREQFF. CDR3 coding DNA: TGTGCCAGCGAGGGCTCCCGCGAGCAGTTCTTC.

This chain joins TRBV6-1 and TRBJ1-5; perhaps TRBD1 as D (5 bases). The CDR3 length is 16 residues. Per the germline V gene, CDR1 is MNHNS and CDR2 is SASEGT. V shed 3 bases and J shed 6 bases, with 18 bases lying between them. The CDR3 DNA is TGTGCCAGCAGTGATCCTTGGGGGATGGTGGGTCAGCCCCAGCATTTT. Protein: CASSDPWGMVGQPQHF.

The chain recombines TRBV5-1 with TRBJ1-2; TRBD1 aligns across 9 bases. The CDR3 length is 14 residues. J gave up 7 bases and V 3 bases, and 7 bases lay outside the gene matches. In germline, CDR1 is SGHRS, CDR2 YFSETQ. CDR3 sequence: CASSSPGTGSGYTF. DNA for the CDR3: TGCGCCAGCAGCTCTCCCGGGACAGGGTCTGGCTACACCTTC.

The chain employs TRBV9 and TRBJ2-4, with D tentatively TRBD2 (5 bases). Trimming shortened V by 4 bases and J by 0 bases, and 17 bases separated the two germline ends. The CDR3 totals 17 residues. Germline CDR1 and CDR2: SGDLS and YYNGEE. CDR3 residues: CASSPTGSGIAKNIQYF. DNA of the CDR3: TGTGCCAGCAGCCCCACGGGCAGCGGAATAGCCAAAAACATTCAGTACTTC.